The 31 T cell receptor beta chains reported below all come from one sample, sequenced in a study of blood T cell repertoires in COVID-19 (TCRdb year 2020). Library generation was performed with the immunoSEQ multiplex PCR assay. As stored in TCRdb, this immuneACCESS dataset retains in-frame rearrangements with V and J assigned. A fraction of the clones does not appear; measured against another copy, unresolved V genes explain less than half of the discrepancy, and the remainder lacks a known reason. Present in this sample are 200,000 to 250,000 clones, 80% to 90% of which were seen just once. The ten largest account for approximately 3.3% of the sample. The sequencing sample was made of PBMCs or T cells enriched from blood (not recorded which). These receptors originate from a woman in her forties or fifties in a cohort exposed to, infected with or recovered from COVID-19 (not recorded which).

This rearrangement joins TRBV4-2 to TRBJ1-1; no definite D call. Germline V gene sequence: CDR1 LGHNA, CDR2 YNFKEQ. The germline V and J ends were trimmed by 6 bases and 6 bases, with 26 bases remaining between them. The CDR3 covers 17 residues. CDR3 loop: CASSAQIQRWLPAEAFF. In nucleotides, the CDR3 is TGTGCCAGCAGTGCCCAGATCCAAAGATGGCTGCCCGCTGAAGCTTTCTTT.

V usage is TRBV3-1 (or the pseudogene TRBV3-2) and J usage is TRBJ1-1; 7 bases map to TRBD1. Germline values: CDR1 LGHDT, CDR2 YNNKEL (reference sequence). The CDR3 runs 14 residues. V trimming: 1 base; J trimming: 8 bases; junction bases outside the gene matches: 7. The CDR3 is CASSQGTGASEAFF. CDR3 nucleotides: TGTGCCAGCAGCCAAGGGACAGGCGCCTCAGAAGCTTTCTTT.

This CDR3 is CASSSSRTGRRGYGYTF. The CDR3 DNA reads TGTGCCAGCAGCTCATCACGAACAGGACGAAGGGGGTATGGCTACACCTTC. V is TRBV5-6 and J is TRBJ1-2, with D perhaps matching TRBD1 (6 bases). Trimming removed 3 bases from V and 5 bases from J, with 23 bases in between. Germline V gene data show CDR1 as SGHDT and CDR2 as YYEEEE. The CDR3 is 17 residues long. Supplemented by reference TRBV5-6 and TRBJ1-2, the full variable domain reads DAGVTQSPTHLIKTRGQQVTLRCSPKSGHDTVSWYQQALGQGPQFIFQYYEEEERQRGNFPDRFSGHQFPNYSSELNVNALLLGDSALYLCASSSSRTGRRGYGYTFGSGTRLTVV.

V and J are TRBV7-9 and TRBJ2-5, with 9 bases aligning to TRBD1. The CDR3 has 15 residues. J was trimmed by 4 bases and V by 4 bases; bases with no gene match: 7. Germline CDR1 reads SEHNR; CDR2 reads FQNEAQ (reference sequence). The CDR3 here is CASSSGTGMAETQYF. CDR3 bases: TGTGCCAGCAGCTCCGGGACAGGGATGGCAGAGACCCAGTACTTC.

The count of this clone is one. The chain is built from TRBV7-3 and TRBJ1-1, with TRBD1 matching 9 bases. Looked up from germline, CDR1 is SGHTA and CDR2 is FQGTGA. V trimming: 5 bases; J trimming: 5 bases; junction bases outside the gene matches: 9. CDR3 length equals 15 residues. The CDR3 DNA sequence: TGTGCCAGCAGCCTAGGACAGGGGCCTTGGACTGAAGCTTTCTTT. This encodes CASSLGQGPWTEAFF.

The chain links TRBV20-1 to TRBJ1-6; no firm D call. CDR3 length: 17 residues. Trimming left V 6 bases short and J 3 bases short, with 21 bases between. Germline CDR1 DFQATT, CDR2 SNEGSKA (reference sequence). The CDR3 loop reads CSASLNRQPNYNSPLHF. The CDR3 DNA reads TGCAGTGCGAGTTTGAATCGACAACCCAACTATAATTCACCCCTCCACTTT.

V is TRBV3-1 (or the pseudogene TRBV3-2) and J is TRBJ1-6; no reliable D call. The germline V gene encodes CDR1 LGHDT and CDR2 YNNKEL (reference sequence). V shed 4 bases and J shed 5 bases, with 9 bases lying between them. The CDR3 loop spans 14 amino acids. DNA of the CDR3: TGTGCCAGCAGCCTCTCAGGAAATAATTCACCCCTCCACTTT. It encodes CASSLSGNNSPLHF.

The gene calls are TRBV29-1 and TRBJ1-1; D perhaps matches TRBD1 (5 bases). CDR1 is SQVTM, CDR2 ANQGSEA, per germline. The CDR3 is made up of 15 amino acids. Trimming took off 7 bases at V and 4 bases at J, with 22 bases between the two ends. CDR3: CSAAPGGFGVTEAFF. DNA of the CDR3: TGCAGCGCCGCACCGGGGGGGTTTGGTGTCACTGAAGCTTTCTTT.

V is TRBV9 and J is TRBJ1-2; D gene unclear. This CDR3 has 15 amino acids. The V gene's germline CDR1 is SGDLS and CDR2 YYNGEE. V dropped 2 bases and J dropped 4 bases, with 15 bases sitting between them. Written as DNA, the CDR3 is TGTGCCAGCAGCGTCTCTTGGGCCACTTCCTATGGCTACACCTTC. This gives the protein CASSVSWATSYGYTF.

This chain joins TRBV15 and TRBJ1-5; 7 nucleotides match TRBD1. This CDR3 spans 13 amino acids. CDR1 LNHNV and CDR2 YYDKDF come from the germline V gene (reference sequence). The V gene end was trimmed by 4 bases and the J gene end by 3 bases; junction bases not matched to a gene: 0. The CDR3 reads CATSKGANQPQHF. The CDR3 region has the DNA TGTGCCACCAGCAAGGGGGCCAATCAGCCCCAGCATTTT.

This sequence joins TRBV5-6 and TRBJ1-6, with 7 bases that match TRBD1. Germline V gene data show CDR1 as SGHDT and CDR2 as YYEEEE. V trimming: 3 bases; J trimming: 9 bases; junction bases outside the gene matches: 9. This CDR3 is built from 15 residues. Here the CDR3 DNA reads TGTGCCAGCAGCTGGTGGACAGGCAACAGTTCACCCCTCCACTTT. Encoded protein: CASSWWTGNSSPLHF.

For this clone: In the same sample, other DNA sequences code for this CDR3. The gene calls are TRBV18 and TRBJ1-2; tentatively, D is TRBD1 (6 bases). The CDR3 runs to 15 residues. Germline-derived CDR1 and CDR2 are KGHSH and LQKENI. V was clipped by 2 bases and J by 1 base, with 11 bases between them. The CDR3 loop is CASSPTGTNNYGYTF. The DNA for the CDR3 is TGTGCCAGCTCACCAACCGGGACAAATAACTATGGCTACACCTTC.

This clone was counted between two and nine times. The chain joins TRBV2 to TRBJ1-1; maybe TRBD1 (5 bases). From germline, CDR1 is SNHLY and CDR2 FYNNEI. The CDR3 extends over 14 amino acids. V lost 6 bases to trimming and J lost 1 base, with 12 bases between them. The CDR3 is CASRANGQNTEAFF. For the CDR3, the DNA is TGTGCCAGCAGAGCAAATGGACAGAACACTGAAGCTTTCTTT.

J is TRBJ2-1 and V is TRBV27, with TRBD2 matching 13 bases. Germline V CDR1 and CDR2: MNHEY, SMNVEV (reference sequence). The CDR3 contains 18 residues. V lost 5 bases, J lost 7 bases, and 14 bases stayed unmatched. The CDR3 DNA follows: TGTGCCAGCAGTCCCAAGGGCTCCGGGACTAGCGGGGTGAATGAGCAGTTCTTC. It encodes CASSPKGSGTSGVNEQFF.

The genes are TRBV30 and TRBJ1-5; D not certain. Germline loops: CDR1 GTSNPN, CDR2 SVGIG (reference sequence). The CDR3 loop spans 15 amino acids. Trimming cost V 2 bases and J 1 base, with 12 bases left between them. The CDR3 nucleotides read TGTGCCTGGAGTATCCGGGGTGGAAGCAATCAGCCCCAGCATTTT. As protein: CAWSIRGGSNQPQHF.

The chain is built from TRBV28 and TRBJ2-1, with D perhaps TRBD2 (5 bases). The V gene's germline CDR1 is MDHEN and CDR2 SYDVKM. The CDR3 contains 15 residues. V gave up 7 bases and J gave up 2 bases, with 15 bases separating them. For the CDR3, the DNA is TGTGCCAGCATCAGTCGCGGGCGAACCTACAATGAGCAGTTCTTC. Translation gives CASISRGRTYNEQFF.

The CDR3 DNA is TGTGCCAGCAGTTACTCAGAGGGGGCGGATAATTCACCCCTCCACTTT. Translation gives CASSYSEGADNSPLHF. J is TRBJ1-6 and V is TRBV6-5; the match to TRBD1 covers 7 bases. Trimming took 0 bases from V and 5 from J; bases not matched to a gene: 4. The germline CDR1 and CDR2 sequences are MNHEY and SVGAGI. The CDR3 length is 16 residues.

Here the CDR3 DNA reads TGCGCCAGCAGCTTGCAGGAAATCACCGGGGAGCTGTTTTTT. Translating it yields CASSLQEITGELFF. This chain connects TRBV5-1 to TRBJ2-2, with D unclear. Germline V gene lookup returns CDR1 SGHRS and CDR2 YFSETQ. CDR3 length: 14 amino acids. The V end lost 1 base, the J end lost 4 bases, and 8 bases lay between the germline ends.

V usage is TRBV5-4 and J usage is TRBJ1-6; D gene uncertain. Germline V CDR1 and CDR2: SGHNT, YYREEE (reference sequence). V was clipped by 0 bases and J by 10 bases, with 11 bases between them. There are 14 residues in the CDR3. Here the CDR3 DNA reads TGTGCCAGCAGCTTGGACCCGGGGAGCTCACCCCTCCACTTT. Its protein product is CASSLDPGSSPLHF.

The genes are TRBV9 and TRBJ2-3, with 7 bases that match TRBD2. Per germline, CDR1 SGDLS and CDR2 YYNGEE. The CDR3 is 16 amino acids. Germline trimming cut 0 bases from V and 8 bases from J; bases unmatched to any gene: 12. CDR3 residues: CASSVGAGGSPFTQYF. The DNA for the CDR3 is TGTGCCAGCAGCGTAGGGGCCGGGGGGTCCCCTTTTACGCAGTATTTT.

The CDR3 loop reads CATSDFRGGADTQYF. The CDR3 DNA reads TGTGCCACCAGTGATTTCAGAGGGGGGGCAGATACGCAGTATTTT. The rearrangement joins TRBV24-1 to TRBJ2-3; possibly TRBD2 for D (7 bases). V lost 1 base, J lost 4 bases, and 11 bases lay in between. Germline assignment: CDR1 KGHDR and CDR2 SFDVKD. This CDR3 region has 15 residues.

The J gene is TRBJ2-5, the V gene TRBV24-1, with D maybe TRBD1 (6 bases). Germline assignment: CDR1 KGHDR and CDR2 SFDVKD. The CDR3 contains 15 residues. V gave up 7 bases and J gave up 1 base, with 15 bases separating them. CDR3 protein: CATSEQGPLQETQYF. The CDR3 DNA follows: TGTGCCACCAGCGAACAGGGCCCCCTCCAAGAGACCCAGTACTTC.

The V gene is TRBV5-5, the J gene TRBJ2-1, with 9 nucleotides matching TRBD2. Per the germline V gene, CDR1 is SGHKS and CDR2 is YYEKEE (reference sequence). The CDR3 runs 16 residues. The ends lost 3 bases at V and 12 bases at J; junction bases unmatched: 16. Here the CDR3 reads CASSSVSGGTLAGQFF. As DNA, the CDR3 is TGTGCCAGCAGCTCCGTCAGCGGGGGGACCCTTGCAGGGCAGTTCTTC.

The chain is built from TRBV6-4 and TRBJ1-5, with TRBD1 identical over 7 bases. With 6 bases clipped from V and 6 bases from J, the junction kept 8 bases outside the gene matches. Germline CDR1 and CDR2: MRHNA and SNTAGT. The CDR3 sequence is 14 residues long. The CDR3 sequence: CASRPTGYSQPQHF. The CDR3 DNA follows: TGTGCCAGCAGACCGACAGGGTACAGTCAGCCCCAGCATTTT.

This chain links TRBV5-6 with TRBJ2-2, with D perhaps matching TRBD1 (5 bases). The CDR3 totals 15 residues. V was trimmed by 0 bases and J by 3 bases, leaving 9 bases between them. Germline-derived CDR1 and CDR2 are SGHDT and YYEEEE. Written as DNA, the CDR3 is TGTGCCAGCAGCTTGGGGGGCAGATACACCGGGGAGCTGTTTTTT. Its translation is CASSLGGRYTGELFF. The whole variable domain, filled in from reference TRBV5-6 and TRBJ2-2, reads DAGVTQSPTHLIKTRGQQVTLRCSPKSGHDTVSWYQQALGQGPQFIFQYYEEEERQRGNFPDRFSGHQFPNYSSELNVNALLLGDSALYLCASSLGGRYTGELFFGEGSRLTVL.

The chain carries TRBV19 and TRBJ1-4; 9 bases are a match to TRBD1. Trimming removed 4 bases from V and 7 bases from J; junction bases left unmatched: 7. Germline V CDR1 and CDR2: LNHDA, SQIVND (reference sequence). The CDR3 covers 15 residues. CDR3 protein: CASSTRGTGIEKLFF. DNA for the CDR3: TGTGCCAGTAGTACAAGAGGGACAGGGATTGAAAAACTGTTTTTT.

The V and J genes are TRBV7-2 and TRBJ1-4; weak D call: TRBD1 (6 bases). Germline CDR1 SGHTA, CDR2 FQGNSA. This CDR3 has 15 residues. V lost 3 bases and J 10 bases, leaving 18 bases between the germline ends. In DNA, the CDR3 is TGTGCCAGCAGCTTCGGGGACATAATGTTCGGAAAACTGTTTTTT. Translation gives CASSFGDIMFGKLFF.

This chain links TRBV6-4 with TRBJ1-5; maybe TRBD1 (6 bases). Germline lookup yields CDR1 MRHNA and CDR2 SNTAGT. This CDR3 region has 19 residues. The V gene lost 7 bases and the J gene lost 4 bases, with 29 bases spanning the gap. CDR3 sequence: CASTPHRYGGLTGNQPQHF. The CDR3 DNA reads TGTGCCAGCACCCCCCATCGATATGGGGGCTTAACTGGGAATCAGCCCCAGCATTTT.

V and J are TRBV11-2 and TRBJ1-2, with D possibly matching TRBD1 (5 bases). This CDR3 has 14 amino acids. Germline CDR1 SGHAT, CDR2 FQNNGV. The V end was cut by 3 bases, the J end by 2 bases, with 10 bases between. CDR3 bases: TGTGCCAGCAGCTTCGGGGGAGAGAACTATGGCTACACCTTC. Its translation: CASSFGGENYGYTF. The full variable domain, its missing parts supplied by reference TRBV11-2 and TRBJ1-2, is EAGVAQSPRYKIIEKRQSVAFWCNPISGHATLYWYQQILGQGPKLLIQFQNNGVVDDSQLPKDRFSAERLKGVDSTLKIQPAKLEDSAVYLCASSFGGENYGYTFGSGTRLTVV.

The gene calls are TRBV5-6 and TRBJ1-1, with 7 bases that match TRBD1. This CDR3 comprises 18 residues. The trim removed 2 bases at V and 2 bases at J, leaving 15 bases unmatched. CDR1 SGHDT and CDR2 YYEEEE come from the germline V gene. The CDR3 DNA reads TGTGCCAGCAGCTTACCGGGACAGCTAACAGAGAGTAACACTGAAGCTTTCTTT. As protein: CASSLPGQLTESNTEAFF. The variable domain in full, completed from reference TRBV5-6 and TRBJ1-1, reads DAGVTQSPTHLIKTRGQQVTLRCSPKSGHDTVSWYQQALGQGPQFIFQYYEEEERQRGNFPDRFSGHQFPNYSSELNVNALLLGDSALYLCASSLPGQLTESNTEAFFGQGTRLTVV.

This clone occurred a few times. In nucleotides, the CDR3 is TGCGCCAGCAGCTATACCACAGGGGACGAGCAGTACTTC. It encodes CASSYTTGDEQYF. The rearrangement links TRBV5-1 to TRBJ2-7, with 7 bases aligning to TRBD1. The CDR3 totals 13 residues. Trimming cost V 3 bases and J 5 bases; bases outside gene matches: 5. Looked up from germline, CDR1 is SGHRS and CDR2 is YFSETQ.